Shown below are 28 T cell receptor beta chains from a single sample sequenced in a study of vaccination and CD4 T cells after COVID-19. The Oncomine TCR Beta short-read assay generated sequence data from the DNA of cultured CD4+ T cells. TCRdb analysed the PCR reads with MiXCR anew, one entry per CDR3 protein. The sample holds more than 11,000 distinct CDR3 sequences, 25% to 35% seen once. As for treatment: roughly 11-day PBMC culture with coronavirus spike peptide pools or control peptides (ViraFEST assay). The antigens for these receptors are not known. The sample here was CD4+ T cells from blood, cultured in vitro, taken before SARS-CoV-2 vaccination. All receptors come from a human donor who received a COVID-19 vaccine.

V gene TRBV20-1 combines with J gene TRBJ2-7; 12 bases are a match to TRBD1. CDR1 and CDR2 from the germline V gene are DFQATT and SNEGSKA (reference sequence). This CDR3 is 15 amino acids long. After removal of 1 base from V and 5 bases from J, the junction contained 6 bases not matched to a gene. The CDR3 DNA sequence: TGCAGTGCTAGAGGTGGGACAGGGGGCCGAAACGAGCAGTACTTC. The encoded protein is CSARGGTGGRNEQYF.

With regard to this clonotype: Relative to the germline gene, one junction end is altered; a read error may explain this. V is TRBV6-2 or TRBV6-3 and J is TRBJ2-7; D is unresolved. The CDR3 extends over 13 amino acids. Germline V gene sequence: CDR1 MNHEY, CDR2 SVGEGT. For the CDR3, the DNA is TGTGCCAGCAGTTACACAGTCTCCTACGGGCAGTACTTC. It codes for CASSYTVSYGQYF.

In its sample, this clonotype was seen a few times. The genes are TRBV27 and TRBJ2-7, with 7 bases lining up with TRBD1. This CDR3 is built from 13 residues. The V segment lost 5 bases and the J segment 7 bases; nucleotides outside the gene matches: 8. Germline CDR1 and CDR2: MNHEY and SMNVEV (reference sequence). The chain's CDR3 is CASSRQGREEQYF. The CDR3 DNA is TGTGCCAGCAGTCGACAGGGAAGGGAAGAGCAGTACTTC.

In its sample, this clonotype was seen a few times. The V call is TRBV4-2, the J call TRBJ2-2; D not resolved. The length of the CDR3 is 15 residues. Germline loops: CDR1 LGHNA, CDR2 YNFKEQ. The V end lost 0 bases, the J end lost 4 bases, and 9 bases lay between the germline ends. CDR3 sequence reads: CASSQDKASTGELFF. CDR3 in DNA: TGTGCCAGCAGCCAAGATAAGGCCTCCACCGGGGAGCTGTTTTTT.

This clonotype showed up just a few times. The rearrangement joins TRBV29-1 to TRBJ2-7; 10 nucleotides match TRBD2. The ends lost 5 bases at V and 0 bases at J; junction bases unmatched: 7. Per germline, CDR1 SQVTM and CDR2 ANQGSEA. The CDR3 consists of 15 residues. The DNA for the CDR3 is TGCAGCGTTTGCTTAGCGGGGGGAAGCTCCTACGAGCAGTACTTC. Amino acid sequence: CSVCLAGGSSYEQYF.

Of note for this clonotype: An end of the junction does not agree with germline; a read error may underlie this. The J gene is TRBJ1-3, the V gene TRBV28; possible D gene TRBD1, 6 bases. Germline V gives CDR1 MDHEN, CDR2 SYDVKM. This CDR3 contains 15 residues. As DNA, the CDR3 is TGCGCCAGCCGTAACAGGGCGTTCTCTGGAAACACCATATATTTT. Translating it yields CASRNRAFSGNTIYF.

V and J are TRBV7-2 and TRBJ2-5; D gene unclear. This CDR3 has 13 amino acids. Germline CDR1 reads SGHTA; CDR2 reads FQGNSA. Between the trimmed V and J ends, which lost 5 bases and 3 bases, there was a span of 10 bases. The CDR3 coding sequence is TGTGCCAGCAGCCGACCTAGGGAAGAGACCCAGTACTTC. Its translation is CASSRPREETQYF.

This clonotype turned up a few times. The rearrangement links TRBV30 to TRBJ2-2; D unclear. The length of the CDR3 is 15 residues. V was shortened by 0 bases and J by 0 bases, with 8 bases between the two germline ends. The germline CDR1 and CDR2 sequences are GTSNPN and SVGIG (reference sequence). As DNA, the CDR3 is TGTGCCTGGAGTGTAAGGGCAGCGAACACCGGGGAGCTGTTTTTT. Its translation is CAWSVRAANTGELFF.

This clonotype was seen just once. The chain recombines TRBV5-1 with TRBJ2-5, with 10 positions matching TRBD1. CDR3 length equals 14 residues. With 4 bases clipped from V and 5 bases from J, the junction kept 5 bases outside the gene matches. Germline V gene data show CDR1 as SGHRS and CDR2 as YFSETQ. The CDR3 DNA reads TGCGCCAGCAGCATCTGGACAGGGGGGGAGACCCAGTACTTC. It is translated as CASSIWTGGETQYF.

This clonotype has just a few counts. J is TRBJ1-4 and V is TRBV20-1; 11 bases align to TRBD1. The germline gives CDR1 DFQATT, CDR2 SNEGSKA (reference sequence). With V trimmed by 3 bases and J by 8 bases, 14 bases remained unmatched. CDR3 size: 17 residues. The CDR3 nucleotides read TGCAGTGCTAGCCCTTTCAGGACAGGGGGCGGTGGAGAAAAACTGTTTTTT. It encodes CSASPFRTGGGGEKLFF.

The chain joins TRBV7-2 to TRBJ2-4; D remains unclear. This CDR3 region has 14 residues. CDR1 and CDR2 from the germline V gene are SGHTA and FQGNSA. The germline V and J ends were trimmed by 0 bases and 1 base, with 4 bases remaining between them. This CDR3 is CASSLAVAKNIQYF. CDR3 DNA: TGTGCCAGCAGCTTAGCAGTGGCCAAAAACATTCAGTACTTC.

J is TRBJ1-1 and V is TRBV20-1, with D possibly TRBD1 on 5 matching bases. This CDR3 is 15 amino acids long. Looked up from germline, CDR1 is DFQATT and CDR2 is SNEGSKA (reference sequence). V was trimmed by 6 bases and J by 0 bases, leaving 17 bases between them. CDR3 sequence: CSAANSGRMNTEAFF. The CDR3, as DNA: TGCAGTGCCGCGAACTCGGGACGGATGAACACTGAAGCTTTCTTT.

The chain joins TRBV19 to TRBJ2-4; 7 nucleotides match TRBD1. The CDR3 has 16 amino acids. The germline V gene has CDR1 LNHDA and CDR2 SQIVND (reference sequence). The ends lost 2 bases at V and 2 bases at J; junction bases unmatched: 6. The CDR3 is CASSIWDSVTKNIQYF. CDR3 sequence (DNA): TGTGCCAGTAGTATATGGGACAGTGTTACCAAAAACATTCAGTACTTC.

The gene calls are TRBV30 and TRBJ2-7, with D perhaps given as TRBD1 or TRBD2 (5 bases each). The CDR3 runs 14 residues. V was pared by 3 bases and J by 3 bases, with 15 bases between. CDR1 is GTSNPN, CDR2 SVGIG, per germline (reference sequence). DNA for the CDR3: TGTGCCTGGAGCCCCTATGGGGGAATCTACGAGCAGTACTTC. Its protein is CAWSPYGGIYEQYF.

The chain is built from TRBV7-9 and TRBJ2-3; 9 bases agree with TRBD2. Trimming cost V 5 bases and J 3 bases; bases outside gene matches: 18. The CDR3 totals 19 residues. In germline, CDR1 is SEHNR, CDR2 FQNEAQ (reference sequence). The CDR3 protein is CASSTRRGGESTATDTQYF. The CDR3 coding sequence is TGTGCCAGCAGCACTCGGCGGGGGGGCGAGTCTACAGCAACAGATACGCAGTATTTT.

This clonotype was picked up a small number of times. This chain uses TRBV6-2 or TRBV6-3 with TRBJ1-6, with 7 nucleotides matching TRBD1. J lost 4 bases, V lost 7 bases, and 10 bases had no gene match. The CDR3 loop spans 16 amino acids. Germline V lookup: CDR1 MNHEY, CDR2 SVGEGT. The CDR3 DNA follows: TGTGCCAGCACCAGCAGGGGGGTCGTGTATAATTCACCCCTCCACTTT. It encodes CASTSRGVVYNSPLHF.

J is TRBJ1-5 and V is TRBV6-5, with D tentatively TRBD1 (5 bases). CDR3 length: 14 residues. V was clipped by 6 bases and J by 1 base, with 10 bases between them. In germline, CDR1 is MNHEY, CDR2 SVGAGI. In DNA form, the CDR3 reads TGTGCCAGCAGATACCGGGACAGCAATCAGCCCCAGCATTTT. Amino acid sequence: CASRYRDSNQPQHF.

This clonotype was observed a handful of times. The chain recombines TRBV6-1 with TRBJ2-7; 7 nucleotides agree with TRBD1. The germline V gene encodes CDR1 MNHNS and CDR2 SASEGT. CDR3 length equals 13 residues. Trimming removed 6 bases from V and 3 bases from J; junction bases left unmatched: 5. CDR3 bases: TGTGCCAGCAGGCCCGGGACAGTCTACGAGCAGTACTTC. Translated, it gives CASRPGTVYEQYF.

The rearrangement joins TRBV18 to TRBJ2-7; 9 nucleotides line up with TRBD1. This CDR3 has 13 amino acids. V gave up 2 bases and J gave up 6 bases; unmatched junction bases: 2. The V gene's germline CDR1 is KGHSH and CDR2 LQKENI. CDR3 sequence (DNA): TGTGCCAGCTCACCAGGGACAGGGCCCGAGCAGTACTTC. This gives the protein CASSPGTGPEQYF. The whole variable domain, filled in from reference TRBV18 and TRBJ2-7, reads NAGVMQNPRHLVRRRGQEARLRCSPMKGHSHVYWYRQLPEEGLKFMVYLQKENIIDESGMPKERFSAEFPKEGPSILRIQQVVRGDSAAYFCASSPGTGPEQYFGPGTRLTVT.

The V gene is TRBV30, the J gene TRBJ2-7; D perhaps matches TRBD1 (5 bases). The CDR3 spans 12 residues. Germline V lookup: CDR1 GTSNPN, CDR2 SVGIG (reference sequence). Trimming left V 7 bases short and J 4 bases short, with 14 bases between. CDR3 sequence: CALSETEYEQYF. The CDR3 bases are TGTGCCTTATCTGAGACAGAGTACGAGCAGTACTTC.

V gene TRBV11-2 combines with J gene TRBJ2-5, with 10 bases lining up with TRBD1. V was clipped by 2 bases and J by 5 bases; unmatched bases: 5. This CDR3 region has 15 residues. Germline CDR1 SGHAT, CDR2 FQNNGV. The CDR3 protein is CASSLKGQGYETQYF. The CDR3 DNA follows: TGTGCCAGCAGCTTAAAGGGACAGGGGTACGAGACCCAGTACTTC.

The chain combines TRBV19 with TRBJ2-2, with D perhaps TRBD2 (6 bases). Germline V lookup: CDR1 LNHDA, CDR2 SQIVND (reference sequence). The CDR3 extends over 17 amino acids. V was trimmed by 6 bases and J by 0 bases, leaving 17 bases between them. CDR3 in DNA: TGTGCCAGTAGCAGCCCCGGAGGGCCAGCGAACACCGGGGAGCTGTTTTTT. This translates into CASSSPGGPANTGELFF.

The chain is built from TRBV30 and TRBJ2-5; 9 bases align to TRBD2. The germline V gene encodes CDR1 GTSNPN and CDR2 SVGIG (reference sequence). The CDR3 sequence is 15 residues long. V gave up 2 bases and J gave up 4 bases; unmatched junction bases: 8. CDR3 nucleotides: TGTGCCTGGAGTCCGGGACTAGCCGAACGAGAGACCCAGTACTTC. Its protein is CAWSPGLAERETQYF.

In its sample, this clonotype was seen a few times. The CDR3: CATSDHIVLTDRDTGELFF. In nucleotides, the CDR3 is TGTGCCACCAGTGACCATATTGTGCTGACGGATAGGGACACCGGGGAGCTGTTTTTT. The chain combines TRBV24-1 with TRBJ2-2; D not certain. CDR1 is KGHDR, CDR2 SFDVKD, per germline. This CDR3 comprises 19 residues. V gave up 4 bases and J gave up 3 bases, with 23 bases separating them.

CDR3 DNA sequence: TGCGCCAGCAGAGCCATTATAGCGGGGGAGACCTCCTGGGGAGATACGCAGTATTTT. Encoded protein: CASRAIIAGETSWGDTQYF. This chain links TRBV5-1 with TRBJ2-3; 9 bases agree with TRBD2. Unmatched junction bases numbered 21, after V lost 5 bases and J lost 5 bases. The germline V gene has CDR1 SGHRS and CDR2 YFSETQ. CDR3 length: 19 residues.

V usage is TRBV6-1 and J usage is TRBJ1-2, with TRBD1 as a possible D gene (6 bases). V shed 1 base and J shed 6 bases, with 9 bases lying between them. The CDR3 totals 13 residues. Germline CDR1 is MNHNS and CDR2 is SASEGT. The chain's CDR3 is CASSEVGGDGYTF. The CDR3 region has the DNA TGTGCCAGCAGTGAAGTTGGGGGCGATGGCTACACCTTC.

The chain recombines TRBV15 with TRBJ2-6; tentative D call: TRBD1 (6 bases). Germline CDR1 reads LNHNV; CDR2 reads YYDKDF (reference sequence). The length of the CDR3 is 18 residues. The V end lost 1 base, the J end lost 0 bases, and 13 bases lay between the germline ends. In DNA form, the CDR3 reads TGTGCCACCAGCAGAGTTGGGGGCGGGTACTCTGGGGCCAACGTCCTGACTTTC. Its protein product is CATSRVGGGYSGANVLTF.

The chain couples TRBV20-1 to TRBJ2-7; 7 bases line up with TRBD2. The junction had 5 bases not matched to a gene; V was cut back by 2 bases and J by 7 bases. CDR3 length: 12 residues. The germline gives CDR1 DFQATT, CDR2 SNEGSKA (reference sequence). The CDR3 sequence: CSARIRGGEQYF. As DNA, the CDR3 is TGCAGTGCTAGAATTCGGGGAGGGGAGCAGTACTTC.